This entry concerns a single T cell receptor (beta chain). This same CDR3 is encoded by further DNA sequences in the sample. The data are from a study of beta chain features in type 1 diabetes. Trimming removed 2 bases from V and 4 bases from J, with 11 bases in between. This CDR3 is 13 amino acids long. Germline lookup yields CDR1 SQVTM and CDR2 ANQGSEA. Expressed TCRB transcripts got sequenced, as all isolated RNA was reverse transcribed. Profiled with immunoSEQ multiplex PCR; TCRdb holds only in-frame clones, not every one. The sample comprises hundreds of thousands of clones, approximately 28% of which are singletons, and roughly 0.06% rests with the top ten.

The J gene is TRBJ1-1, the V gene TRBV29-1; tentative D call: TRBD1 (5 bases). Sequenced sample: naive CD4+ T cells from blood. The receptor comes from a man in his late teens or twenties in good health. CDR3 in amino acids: CSVERQGGTEAFF. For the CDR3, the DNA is TGCAGCGTTGAACGGCAGGGAGGCACTGAAGCTTTCTTT.